This is a list of T cell receptor beta chains from one sample in a study of blood T cell repertoires in COVID-19. Generated by immunoSEQ multiplex PCR, the TCRdb table keeps only in-frame clones and is missing some. The sample holds some 240,000 clones, 65% to 90% seen once. The sequenced sample consisted of peripheral blood. Source of these receptors: a woman in her thirties or forties who had recovered from COVID-19. CDR3s leave out the opening cysteine and the closing phenylalanine or tryptophan. The size of a clone is reported for some rows only, either as once, few or many, or as a class for expanded clones.

. | TRBJ2-5 | TRBV29-1 | SVESTGVEETQY
. | TRBJ2-2 | TRBV4-2 | ASSRYTGGSLSGELF
. | TRBJ2-7 | TRBV9 | ASSPTGEQGSYEQY
. | TRBJ1-6 | TRBV13 | ASSFGTGDSPLH
few | TRBJ2-5 | TRBV2 | ASKGPSGGSQY
. | TRBJ2-1 | TRBV4-3 | ASSQEGPTNEQF
. | TRBJ1-1 | TRBV5-4 | ASSFQTETEAF
. | TRBJ1-2 | TRBV10-2 | ASSVTGFGDYGYT
. | TRBJ2-7 | TRBV14 | ASPPGGGHEQY
few | TRBJ1-1 | TRBV7-9 | ASSLRGGTEAF
. | TRBJ1-4 | TRBV7-9 | ASSPRGLGVHPEKLF
. | TRBJ1-2 | TRBV19 | ASSSYDNPSNYGYT
. | TRBJ2-5 | TRBV7-9 | ASSSGTSVQETQY
few | TRBJ1-1 | TRBV19 | ASKIQGNENTEAF
. | TRBJ2-3 | TRBV3-1/TRBV3-2 | ASSVAGGGADTQY
. | TRBJ2-2 | TRBV6-5 | ASIDPLVGELF
. | TRBJ2-4 | TRBV12-3/TRBV12-4 | ASSFRRHIQY
. | TRBJ2-7 | TRBV6-5 | ASSLNGRDYEQY
. | TRBJ2-7 | TRBV12-3/TRBV12-4 | ASSPRGRKQY
. | TRBJ2-7 | TRBV20-1 | SATTGYEQY
. | TRBJ2-3 | TRBV7-8 | ASSFGQGGTDTQY
. | TRBJ2-7 | TRBV20-1 | SASRTPGQEQY
few | TRBJ2-7 | TRBV5-1 | ASSPRVAGGPYEQY
. | TRBJ1-1 | TRBV7-2 | ASSQFDRTVAF
. | TRBJ2-7 | TRBV27 | ASRRGGSVPEQY
. | TRBJ2-5 | TRBV30 | AWSLSREETQY
. | TRBJ1-3 | TRBV18 | ASSPGEIGNTIY
. | TRBJ1-4 | TRBV18 | ASSGGANEKLF
. | TRBJ1-4 | TRBV7-7 | AISEAGALF
. | TRBJ2-7 | TRBV7-3 | ASSLKGGTDFYEQY
. | TRBJ2-3 | TRBV19 | ASSSPGTYSTDTQY
. | TRBJ1-2 | TRBV20-1 | SAWPGGGPT
. | TRBJ2-3 | TRBV2 | ASRRSSTDTQY
. | TRBJ2-7 | TRBV7-2 | ASSLGIGVRPYEQY
. | TRBJ2-5 | TRBV23-1 | ASSQPRTGLMGEETQY
. | TRBJ2-6 | TRBV18 | ASSPWTGGASGANVLT
. | TRBJ1-1 | TRBV6-6 | ASASQGYLAF
. | TRBJ2-1 | TRBV4-3 | ASSRHRDFYANEQF
. | TRBJ2-7 | TRBV6-5 | ASRDTGGGYEQY
. | TRBJ2-7 | TRBV30 | AWSPRVLAGEQY
. | TRBJ1-5 | TRBV2 | ASMVENNQPQH
. | TRBJ1-6 | TRBV6-1 | ASSDLRSNSPLH
. | TRBJ1-3 | TRBV5-5 | ASSVLDRGRNTIY
. | TRBJ1-2 | TRBV11-3 | ASSFGENYGYT
. | TRBJ2-2 | TRBV2 | ASRLTPGQGAGELF
. | TRBJ2-2 | TRBV7-3 | ASSFGQNTGELF
. | TRBJ1-2 | TRBV13 | ASSEVGRADVNYGYT
. | TRBJ1-4 | TRBV7-9 | ASSGKTGHNEKLF
. | TRBJ1-5 | TRBV28 | ASSGPGTGVYQPQH
. | TRBJ1-1 | TRBV30 | AWAIQGLRSEAF
. | TRBJ2-5 | TRBV6-5 | ASSLGLAVQETQY
. | TRBJ2-3 | TRBV7-2 | ASSSRQVSYTQY
. | TRBJ1-1 | TRBV18 | ASSPSSGVTEAF
. | TRBJ2-3 | TRBV11-3 | ASSNLAGVTDTQY
. | TRBJ2-3 | TRBV5-3 | ARSGGTSGGASTDTQY
many | TRBJ2-7 | TRBV10-3 | ATGDSSYEQY
. | TRBJ2-2 | TRBV11-2 | ASSLFRLDRLTGELF